This T cell receptor beta chain was recorded in a study of regulatory dendritic cells for organ transplantation. The junction had 5 bases not matched to a gene; V was cut back by 7 bases and J by 0 bases. Germline lookup yields CDR1 LNHDA and CDR2 SQIVND (reference sequence). The CDR3 sequence is 15 residues long. Findings and caveats of the study: Alloreactive memory CD8+ T cell pools varied considerably between individuals.

Clones were read by immunoSEQ multiplex PCR, and TCRdb kept only the in-frame ones, dropping some. The top ten clones hold around 0.58% of a sample with approximately 9,300 clones, about 71% of them seen once. Allogeneic regulatory or mature dendritic cells were co-cultured for about 5 days with CFSE-labeled sorted T cells at 1:10. Memory T cells were CD45RO+, naive were CD45RA+, sorted by FACS. With regard to this clone: Its antigen is unidentified.

The TCR sequence derives from a human donor in good health. The V and J genes are TRBV19 and TRBJ2-4; 8 bases are shared with TRBD1. The material sequenced was naive CD4+ T cells from blood cultured with dendritic cells. Subset in this sample: CD45RA+ naive T cells. The CDR3 is CASTDRGLAKNIQYF. The DNA for the CDR3 is TGTGCCAGTACAGACAGGGGCTTAGCCAAAAACATTCAGTACTTC.